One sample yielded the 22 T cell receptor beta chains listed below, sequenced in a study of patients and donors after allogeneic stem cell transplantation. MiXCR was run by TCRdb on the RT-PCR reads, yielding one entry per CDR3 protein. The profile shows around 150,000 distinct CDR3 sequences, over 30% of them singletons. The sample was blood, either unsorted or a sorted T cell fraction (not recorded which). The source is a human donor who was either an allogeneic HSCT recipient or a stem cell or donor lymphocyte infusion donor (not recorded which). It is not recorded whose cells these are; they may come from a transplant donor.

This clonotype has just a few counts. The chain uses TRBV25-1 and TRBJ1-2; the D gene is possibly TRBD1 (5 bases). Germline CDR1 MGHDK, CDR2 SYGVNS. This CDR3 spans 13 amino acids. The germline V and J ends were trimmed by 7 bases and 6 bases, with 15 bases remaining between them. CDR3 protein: CASKGRRVHGYTF. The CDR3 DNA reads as TGTGCCAGCAAAGGTCGCAGGGTTCATGGCTACACCTTC.

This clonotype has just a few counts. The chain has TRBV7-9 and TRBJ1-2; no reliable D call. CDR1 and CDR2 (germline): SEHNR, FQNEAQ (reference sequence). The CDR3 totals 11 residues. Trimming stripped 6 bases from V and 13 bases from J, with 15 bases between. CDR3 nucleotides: TGTGCCAGCAGACGGACGGACGCGGCCACCTTC. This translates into CASRRTDAATF.

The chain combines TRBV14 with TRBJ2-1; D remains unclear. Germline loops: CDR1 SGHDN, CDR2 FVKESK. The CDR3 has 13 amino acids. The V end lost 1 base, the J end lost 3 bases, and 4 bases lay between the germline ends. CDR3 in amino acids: CASSQVRYNEQFF. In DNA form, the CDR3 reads TGTGCCAGCAGCCAAGTGCGCTACAATGAGCAGTTCTTC.

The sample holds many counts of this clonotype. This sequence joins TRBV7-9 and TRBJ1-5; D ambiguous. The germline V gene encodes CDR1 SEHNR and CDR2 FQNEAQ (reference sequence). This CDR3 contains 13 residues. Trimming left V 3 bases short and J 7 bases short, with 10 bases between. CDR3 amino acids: CASSFTRYQPQHF. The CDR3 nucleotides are TGTGCCAGCAGCTTCACCAGGTACCAGCCCCAGCATTTT.

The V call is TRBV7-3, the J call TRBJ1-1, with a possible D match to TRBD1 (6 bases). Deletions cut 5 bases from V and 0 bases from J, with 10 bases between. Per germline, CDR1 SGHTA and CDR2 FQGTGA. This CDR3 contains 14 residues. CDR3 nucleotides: TGTGCCAGCAGCGCAGGGGCAGTGAACACTGAAGCTTTCTTT. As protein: CASSAGAVNTEAFF.

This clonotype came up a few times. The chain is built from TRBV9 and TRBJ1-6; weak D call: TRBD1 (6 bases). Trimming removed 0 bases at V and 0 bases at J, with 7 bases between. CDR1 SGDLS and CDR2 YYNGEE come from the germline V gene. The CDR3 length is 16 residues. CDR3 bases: TGTGCCAGCAGCGTAGGGGGGGCCTCCTATAATTCACCCCTCCACTTT. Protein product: CASSVGGASYNSPLHF.

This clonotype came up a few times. CDR3 sequence reads: CSARNANVGAFF. The CDR3 DNA follows: TGCAGCGCCCGCAACGCAAACGTAGGAGCTTTCTTT. V gene TRBV29-1 combines with J gene TRBJ1-1; no clear D gene. Trimming took off 7 bases at V and 10 bases at J, with 19 bases between the two ends. Germline V gives CDR1 SQVTM, CDR2 ANQGSEA. The CDR3 totals 12 residues.

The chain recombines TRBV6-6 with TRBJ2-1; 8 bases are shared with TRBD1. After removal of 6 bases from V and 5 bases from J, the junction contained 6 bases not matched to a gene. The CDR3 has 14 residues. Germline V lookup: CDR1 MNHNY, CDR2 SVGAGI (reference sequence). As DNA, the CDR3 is TGTGCCAGCAGGGGGACAGGTGCCCACAATGAGCAGTTCTTC. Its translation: CASRGTGAHNEQFF.

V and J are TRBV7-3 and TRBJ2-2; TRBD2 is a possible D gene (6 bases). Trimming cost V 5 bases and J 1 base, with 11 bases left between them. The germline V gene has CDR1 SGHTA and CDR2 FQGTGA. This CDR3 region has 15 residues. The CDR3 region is CASSPEGRNTGELFF. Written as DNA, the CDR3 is TGTGCCAGCAGCCCGGAGGGGCGGAACACCGGGGAGCTGTTTTTT.

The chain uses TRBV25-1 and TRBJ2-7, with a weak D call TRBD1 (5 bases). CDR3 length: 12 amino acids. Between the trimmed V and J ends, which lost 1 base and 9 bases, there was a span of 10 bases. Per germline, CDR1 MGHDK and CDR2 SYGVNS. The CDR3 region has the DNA TGTGCCAGCAGTGAATCCCAGGGCGTGCAGTACTTC. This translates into CASSESQGVQYF.

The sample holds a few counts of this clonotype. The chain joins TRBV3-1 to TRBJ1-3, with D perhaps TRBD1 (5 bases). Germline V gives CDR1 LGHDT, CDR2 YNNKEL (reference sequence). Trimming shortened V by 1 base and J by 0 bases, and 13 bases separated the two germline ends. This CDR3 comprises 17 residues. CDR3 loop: CASSQGAGPNSGNTIYF. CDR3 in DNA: TGTGCCAGCAGCCAAGGGGCGGGGCCAAACTCTGGAAACACCATATATTTT.

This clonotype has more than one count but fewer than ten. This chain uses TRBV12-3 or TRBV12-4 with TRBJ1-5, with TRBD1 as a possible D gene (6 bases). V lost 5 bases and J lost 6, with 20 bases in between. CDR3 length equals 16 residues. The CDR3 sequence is CASSPRDIRPPQPQHF. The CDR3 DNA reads TGTGCCAGCAGTCCCCGGGACATCCGGCCGCCTCAGCCCCAGCATTTT.

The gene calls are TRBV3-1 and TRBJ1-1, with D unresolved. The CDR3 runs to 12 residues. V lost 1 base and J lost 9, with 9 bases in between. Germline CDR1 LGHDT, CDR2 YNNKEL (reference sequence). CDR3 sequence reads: CASSQVPEQAFF. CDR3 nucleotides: TGTGCCAGCAGCCAAGTTCCAGAGCAAGCTTTCTTT. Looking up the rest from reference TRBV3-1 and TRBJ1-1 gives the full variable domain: DTAVSQTPKYLVTQMGNDKSIKCEQNLGHDTMYWYKQDSKKFLKIMFSYNNKELIINETVPNRFSPKSPDKAHLNLHINSLELGDSAVYFCASSQVPEQAFFGQGTRLTVV.

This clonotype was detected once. The CDR3 is CASSMDRVFPTEAFF. The CDR3 DNA reads as TGCGCCAGCAGCATGGACCGGGTTTTTCCCACTGAAGCTTTCTTT. This chain connects TRBV5-1 to TRBJ1-1; D is unresolved. The CDR3 length is 15 residues. Germline values: CDR1 SGHRS, CDR2 YFSETQ. V was shortened by 4 bases and J by 4 bases, with 17 bases between the two germline ends.

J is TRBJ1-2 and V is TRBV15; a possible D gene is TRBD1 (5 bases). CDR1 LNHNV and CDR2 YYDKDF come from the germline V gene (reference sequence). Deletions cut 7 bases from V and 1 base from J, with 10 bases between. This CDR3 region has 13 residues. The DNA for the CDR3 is TGTGCCACCAAGGGGACCTTTAACTATGGCTACACCTTC. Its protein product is CATKGTFNYGYTF.

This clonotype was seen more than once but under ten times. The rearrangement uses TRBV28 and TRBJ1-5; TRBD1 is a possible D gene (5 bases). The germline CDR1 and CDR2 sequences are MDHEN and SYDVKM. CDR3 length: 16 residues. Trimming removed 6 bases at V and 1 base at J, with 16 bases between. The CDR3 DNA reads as TGTGCCAGCAGCCCGTACAGGAGGGGCAGCAATCAGCCCCAGCATTTT. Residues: CASSPYRRGSNQPQHF.

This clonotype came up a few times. DNA of the CDR3: TGTGCCAGTAGCCCCGGGTATAATTCACCCCTCCACTTT. Amino acid sequence: CASSPGYNSPLHF. J is TRBJ1-6 and V is TRBV27, with D unresolved. Germline CDR1 and CDR2: MNHEY and SMNVEV (reference sequence). Trimming left V 9 bases short and J 4 bases short, with 10 bases between. The CDR3 consists of 13 residues.

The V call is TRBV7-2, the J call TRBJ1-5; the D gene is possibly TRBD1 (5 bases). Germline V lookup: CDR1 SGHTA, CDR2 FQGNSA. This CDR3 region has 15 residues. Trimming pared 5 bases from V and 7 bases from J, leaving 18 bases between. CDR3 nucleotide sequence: TGTGCCAGCAGCCTCTCCGGGGGTAGAGGGCAGCCCCAGCATTTT. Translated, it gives CASSLSGGRGQPQHF.

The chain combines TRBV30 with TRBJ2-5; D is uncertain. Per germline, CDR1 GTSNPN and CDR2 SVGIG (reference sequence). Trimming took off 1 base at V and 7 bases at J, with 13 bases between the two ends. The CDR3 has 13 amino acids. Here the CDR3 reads CAWSASWRATQYF. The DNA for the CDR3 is TGTGCCTGGAGTGCATCCTGGCGCGCGACCCAGTACTTC. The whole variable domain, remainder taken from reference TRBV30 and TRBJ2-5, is SQTIHQWPATLVQPVGSPLSLECTVEGTSNPNLYWYRQAAGRGLQLLFYSVGIGQISSEVPQNLSASRPQDRQFILSSKKLLLSDSGFYLCAWSASWRATQYFGPGTRLLVL.

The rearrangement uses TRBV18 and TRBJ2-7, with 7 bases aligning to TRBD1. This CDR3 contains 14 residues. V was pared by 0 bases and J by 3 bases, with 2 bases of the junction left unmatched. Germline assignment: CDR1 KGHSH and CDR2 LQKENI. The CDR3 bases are TGTGCCAGCTCACCACCGGGACAGAGCTACGAGCAGTACTTC. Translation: CASSPPGQSYEQYF.

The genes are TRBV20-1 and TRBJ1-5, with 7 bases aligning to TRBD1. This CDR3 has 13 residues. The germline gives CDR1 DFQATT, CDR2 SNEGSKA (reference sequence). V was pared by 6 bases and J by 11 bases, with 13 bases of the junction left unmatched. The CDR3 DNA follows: TGCAGTGCCACAGGGGCCGACTGGGGGGCCCAGCATTTT. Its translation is CSATGADWGAQHF.

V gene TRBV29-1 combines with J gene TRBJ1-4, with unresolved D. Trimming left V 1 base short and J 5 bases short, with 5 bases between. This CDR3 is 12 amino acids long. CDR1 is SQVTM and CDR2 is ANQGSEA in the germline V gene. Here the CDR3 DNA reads TGCAGCGTTGAAGCACGGAATGAAAAACTGTTTTTT. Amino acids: CSVEARNEKLFF.